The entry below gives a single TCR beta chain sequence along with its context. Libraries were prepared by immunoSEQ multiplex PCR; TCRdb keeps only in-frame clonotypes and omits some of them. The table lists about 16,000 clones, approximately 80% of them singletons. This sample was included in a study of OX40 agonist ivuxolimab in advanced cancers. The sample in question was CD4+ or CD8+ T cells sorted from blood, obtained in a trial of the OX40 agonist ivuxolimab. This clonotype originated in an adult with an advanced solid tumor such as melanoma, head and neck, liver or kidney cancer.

CDR3 DNA: TGTGCCAGCAGTCCCGGGTACGGGAACACTGAAGCTTTCTTT. It yields the protein CASSPGYGNTEAFF. The rearrangement uses TRBV27 and TRBJ1-1; no clear D. Germline V CDR1 and CDR2: MNHEY, SMNVEV (reference sequence). Trimming removed 5 bases at V and 1 base at J, with 11 bases between. The CDR3 runs to 14 residues.